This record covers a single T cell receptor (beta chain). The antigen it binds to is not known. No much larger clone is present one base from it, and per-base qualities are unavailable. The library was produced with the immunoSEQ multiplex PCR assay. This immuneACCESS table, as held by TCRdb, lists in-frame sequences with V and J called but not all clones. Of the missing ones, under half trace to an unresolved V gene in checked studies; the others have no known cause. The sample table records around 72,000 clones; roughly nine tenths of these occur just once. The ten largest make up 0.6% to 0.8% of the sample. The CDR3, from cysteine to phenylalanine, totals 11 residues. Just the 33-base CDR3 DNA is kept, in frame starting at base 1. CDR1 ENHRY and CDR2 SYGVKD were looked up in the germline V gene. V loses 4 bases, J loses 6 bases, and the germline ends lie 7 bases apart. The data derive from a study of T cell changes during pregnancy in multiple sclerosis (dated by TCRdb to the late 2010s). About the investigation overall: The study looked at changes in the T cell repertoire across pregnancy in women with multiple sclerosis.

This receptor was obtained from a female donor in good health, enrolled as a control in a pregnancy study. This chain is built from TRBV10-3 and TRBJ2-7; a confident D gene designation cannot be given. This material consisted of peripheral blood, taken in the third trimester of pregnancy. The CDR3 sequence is CAISGGGEQYF. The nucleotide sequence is TGTGCCATCAGTGGCGGCGGCGAGCAGTACTTC.